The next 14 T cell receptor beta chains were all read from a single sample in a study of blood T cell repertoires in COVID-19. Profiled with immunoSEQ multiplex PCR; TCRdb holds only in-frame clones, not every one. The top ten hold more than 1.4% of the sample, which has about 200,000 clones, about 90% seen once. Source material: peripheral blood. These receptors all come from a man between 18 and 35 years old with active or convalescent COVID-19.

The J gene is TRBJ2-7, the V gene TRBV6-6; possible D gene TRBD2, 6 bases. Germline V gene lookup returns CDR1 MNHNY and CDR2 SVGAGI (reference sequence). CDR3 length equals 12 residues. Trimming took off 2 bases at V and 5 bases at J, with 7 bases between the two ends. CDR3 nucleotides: TGTGCCAGCAGTTACGGGGGGAACGAGCAGTACTTC. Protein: CASSYGGNEQYF.

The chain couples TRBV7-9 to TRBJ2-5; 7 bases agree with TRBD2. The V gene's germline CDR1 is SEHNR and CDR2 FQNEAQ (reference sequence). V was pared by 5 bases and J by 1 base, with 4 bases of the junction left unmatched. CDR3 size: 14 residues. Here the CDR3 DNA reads TGTGCCAGCAGCCCTCTAGCGGCCCAAGAGACCCAGTACTTC. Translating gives CASSPLAAQETQYF. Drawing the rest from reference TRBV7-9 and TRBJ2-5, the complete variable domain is DTGVSQNPRHKITKRGQNVTFRCDPISEHNRLYWYRQTLGQGPEFLTYFQNEAQLEKSRLLSDRFSAERPKGSFSTLEIQRTEQGDSAMYLCASSPLAAQETQYFGPGTRLLVL.

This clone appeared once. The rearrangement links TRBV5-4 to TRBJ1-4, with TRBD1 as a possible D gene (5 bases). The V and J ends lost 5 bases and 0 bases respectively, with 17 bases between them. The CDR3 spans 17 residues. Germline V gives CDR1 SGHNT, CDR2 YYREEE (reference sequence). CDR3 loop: CASSPVPGRSTNEKLFF. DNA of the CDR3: TGTGCCAGCAGTCCGGTTCCAGGGCGGTCAACTAATGAAAAACTGTTTTTT.

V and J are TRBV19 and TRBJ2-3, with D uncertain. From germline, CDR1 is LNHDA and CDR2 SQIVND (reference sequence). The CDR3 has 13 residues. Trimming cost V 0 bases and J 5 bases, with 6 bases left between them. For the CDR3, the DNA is TGTGCCAGTAGTATAGACGATAGAGATACGCAGTATTTT. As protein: CASSIDDRDTQYF.

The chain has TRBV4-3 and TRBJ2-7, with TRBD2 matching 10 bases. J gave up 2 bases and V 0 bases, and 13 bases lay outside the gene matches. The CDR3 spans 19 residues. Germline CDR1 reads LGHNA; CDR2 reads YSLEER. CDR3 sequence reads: CASSQDGRPGAGGTYEQYF. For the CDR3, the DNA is TGCGCCAGCAGCCAAGATGGGCGCCCAGGAGCGGGAGGGACCTACGAGCAGTACTTC.

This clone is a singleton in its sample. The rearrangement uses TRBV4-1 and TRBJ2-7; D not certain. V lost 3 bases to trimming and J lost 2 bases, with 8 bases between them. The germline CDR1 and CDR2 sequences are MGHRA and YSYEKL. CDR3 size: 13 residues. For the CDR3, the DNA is TGCGCCAGCAGCCACCTTGAGGCCTACGAGCAGTACTTC. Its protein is CASSHLEAYEQYF.

The chain's CDR3 is CASSFGLAGDYEQYF. The DNA of the CDR3 is TGTGCCAGCAGCTTCGGACTAGCGGGAGACTACGAGCAGTACTTC. This chain connects TRBV14 to TRBJ2-7; 13 nucleotides agree with TRBD2. This CDR3 is built from 15 residues. With V trimmed by 5 bases and J by 3 bases, 4 bases remained unmatched. The germline V gene encodes CDR1 SGHDN and CDR2 FVKESK.

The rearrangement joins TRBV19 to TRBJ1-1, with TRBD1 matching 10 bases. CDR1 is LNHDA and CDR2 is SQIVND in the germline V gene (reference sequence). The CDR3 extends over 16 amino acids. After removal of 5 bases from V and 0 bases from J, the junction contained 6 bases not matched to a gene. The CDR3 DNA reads TGTGCCAGTAGTGCACGACAGGGGGCCATGAACACTGAAGCTTTCTTT. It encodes CASSARQGAMNTEAFF.

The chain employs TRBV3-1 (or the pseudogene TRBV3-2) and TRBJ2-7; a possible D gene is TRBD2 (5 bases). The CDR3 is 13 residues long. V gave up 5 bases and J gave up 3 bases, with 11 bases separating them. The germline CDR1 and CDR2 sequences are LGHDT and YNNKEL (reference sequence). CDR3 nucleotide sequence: TGTGCCAGCAGCAGCAACGGAGGCTACGAGCAGTACTTC. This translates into CASSSNGGYEQYF.

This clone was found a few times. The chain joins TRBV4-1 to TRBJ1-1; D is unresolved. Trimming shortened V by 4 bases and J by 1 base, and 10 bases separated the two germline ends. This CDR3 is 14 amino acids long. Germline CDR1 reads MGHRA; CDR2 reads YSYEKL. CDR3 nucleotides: TGCGCCAGCAGCCTAGTCCGTGAGAACACTGAAGCTTTCTTT. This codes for CASSLVRENTEAFF.

The CDR3 is CASSRRTDYSNQPQHF. CDR3 nucleotide sequence: TGTGCCAGTAGTAGACGGACAGATTATAGCAATCAGCCCCAGCATTTT. V usage is TRBV19 and J usage is TRBJ1-5, with TRBD1 as a possible D gene (6 bases). Germline CDR1 reads LNHDA; CDR2 reads SQIVND (reference sequence). The CDR3 spans 16 residues. Trimming removed 4 bases from V and 0 bases from J, with 13 bases in between.

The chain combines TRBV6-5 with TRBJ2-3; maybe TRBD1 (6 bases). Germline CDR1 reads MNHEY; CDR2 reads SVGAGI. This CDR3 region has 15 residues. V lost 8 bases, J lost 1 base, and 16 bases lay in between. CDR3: CASQTGGLGTDTQYF. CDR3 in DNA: TGTGCCAGCCAGACAGGCGGCTTAGGCACAGATACGCAGTATTTT.

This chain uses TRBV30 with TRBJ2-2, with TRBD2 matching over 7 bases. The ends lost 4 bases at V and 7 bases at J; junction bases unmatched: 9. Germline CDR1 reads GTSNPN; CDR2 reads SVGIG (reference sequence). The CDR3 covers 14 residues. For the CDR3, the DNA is TGTGCCTGGACGGGACTACTACCTGGCGGGGAGCTGTTTTTT. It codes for CAWTGLLPGGELFF.

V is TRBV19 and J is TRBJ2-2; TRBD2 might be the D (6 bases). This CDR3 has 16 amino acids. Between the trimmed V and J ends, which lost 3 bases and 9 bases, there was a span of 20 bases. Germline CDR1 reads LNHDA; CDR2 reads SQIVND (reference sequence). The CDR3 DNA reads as TGTGCCAGTAGTATCATGCTCGGGGGTCCCAGCAGGGAGCTGTTTTTT. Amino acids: CASSIMLGGPSRELFF.